This T cell receptor beta chain appears in the sequencing data of a study of blood T cell repertoires in COVID-19. Across the study: PBMCs, B-cell-depleted T cells, or T cells provided the cDNA or gDNA that made up the material.

A single count supports this clone. The cohort comprised adults aged about 18 to 100 years residing in approximately 25 US areas. Per the original data handling: Amplification from reference gene primers served as the basis for estimated nucleated cell counts. Only in-frame clones appear in the TCRdb table, and some are missing; sequencing was by immunoSEQ multiplex PCR. Clone size and the V and J calls come from that table; the DNA yielded D and trimming. The repertoire holds 250,000 or so clones, with around 82% as singletons. Germline V gene data show CDR1 as SGHRS and CDR2 as YFSETQ. The junction had 9 bases not matched to a gene; V was cut back by 4 bases and J by 6 bases. The CDR3 has 14 amino acids.

Sequencing was carried out using PBMCs or T cells enriched from blood (not recorded which). This TCR derives from a man in his fifties who had recovered from COVID-19. This chain uses TRBV5-1 with TRBJ1-1, with 7 bases aligning to TRBD1. The CDR3: CASSPDRLGAEAFF. DNA for the CDR3: TGCGCCAGCAGCCCGGACAGGTTAGGCGCTGAAGCTTTCTTT.